This T cell receptor (beta chain) was sequenced in a study of long-term antiretroviral therapy in people with HIV. Germline CDR1 reads SGHAT; CDR2 reads FQNNGV. V dropped 7 bases and J dropped 3 bases, with 22 bases sitting between them. This CDR3 contains 16 residues. On this clone: Its antigen remains unknown.

Findings and limits, study-wide: Those clones which expanded before ART made up the dominant part of the repertoire at all time points.

Two or more post-ART PBMC samples, plus at least one pre-ART sample, were available for each donor. About 1-10 million cryopreserved PBMC were held in samples before DNA extraction. Runs used v3.0 of the immunoSEQ assay and were done at survey level. Measured with immunoSEQ multiplex PCR; TCRdb has only the in-frame clones, and not every one. The sample holds 35,000 to 40,000 clones; over 90% are singletons and the top ten take 3.6%. This receptor was identified in a woman between 45 and 65 years old with HIV. The chain carries TRBV11-2 and TRBJ2-7; D uncertain. Sequencing was performed on unsorted PBMCs, taken 4.1 years after starting antiretroviral therapy. The CDR3 bases are TGTGCCAGCACCGACTTAAGATCCGTGACCCGCTACGAGCAGTACTTC. It yields the protein CASTDLRSVTRYEQYF.